The 13 T cell receptor beta chains given below trace back to one sample, sequenced in a study of blood T cell repertoires in COVID-19. The table came from immunoSEQ multiplex PCR; TCRdb's copy has only in-frame clones and leaves some out. The table has under 200,000 clones, just under 90% seen once; the top ten hold 3% to 4.5%. The sequenced sample consisted of peripheral blood. The source is a young man with active or convalescent COVID-19.

This clone came up a few times. The gene calls are TRBV19 and TRBJ1-5; 9 bases line up with TRBD1. The junction had 8 bases not matched to a gene; V was cut back by 5 bases and J by 9 bases. CDR1 is LNHDA, CDR2 SQIVND, per germline (reference sequence). This CDR3 is built from 14 residues. The CDR3 sequence: CASSRRDREGPQHF. The CDR3 nucleotides are TGTGCCAGTAGTCGCCGGGACAGGGAGGGGCCCCAGCATTTT. The entire variable domain, with the rest obtained from reference TRBV19 and TRBJ1-5, is as follows: DGGITQSPKYLFRKEGQNVTLSCEQNLNHDAMYWYRQDPGQGLRLIYYSQIVNDFQKGDIAEGYSVSREKKESFPLTVTSAQKNPTAFYLCASSRRDREGPQHFGDGTRLSIL.

V usage is TRBV6-6 and J usage is TRBJ1-3; D gene unclear. This CDR3 has 16 residues. Between the trimmed V and J ends, which lost 6 bases and 0 bases, there was a span of 15 bases. The germline CDR1 and CDR2 sequences are MNHNY and SVGAGI (reference sequence). CDR3 amino acids: CASRPPDYSSGNTIYF. Here the CDR3 DNA reads TGTGCCAGCAGACCCCCGGACTACAGCTCTGGAAACACCATATATTTT.

This clone occurred a few times. V usage is TRBV11-3 and J usage is TRBJ1-1; 9 bases are a match to TRBD1. The CDR3 has 14 residues. Germline V gene sequence: CDR1 SGHNT, CDR2 YENEEA. The J segment lost 8 bases and the V segment lost 1 base, leaving 5 bases of the junction unmatched. The CDR3 region has the DNA TGTGCCAGCAGCTTAGCCCGACAGGGGGTAGAAGCTTTCTTT. Protein: CASSLARQGVEAFF.

The CDR3 DNA follows: TGTGCCAGCAGCTTGTCTGGAGATAGCAATCAGCCCCAGCATTTT. It encodes CASSLSGDSNQPQHF. The rearrangement links TRBV5-6 to TRBJ1-5; no clear D gene. This CDR3 region has 15 residues. Trimming cost V 1 base and J 0 bases, with 8 bases left between them. CDR1 and CDR2 (germline): SGHDT, YYEEEE.

This clone has a single count. The chain couples TRBV27 to TRBJ2-3; D is ambiguous. The CDR3 is made up of 13 amino acids. Germline CDR1 and CDR2: MNHEY and SMNVEV (reference sequence). V was trimmed by 6 bases and J by 2 bases, leaving 9 bases between them. This CDR3 is CASSEQTTDTQYF. The CDR3 coding sequence is TGTGCCAGCAGCGAGCAAACCACAGATACGCAGTATTTT.

The J gene is TRBJ2-1, the V gene TRBV7-2, with D perhaps matching TRBD2 (6 bases). V gave up 6 bases and J gave up 4 bases, with 10 bases separating them. CDR3 size: 13 residues. Germline V gives CDR1 SGHTA, CDR2 FQGNSA. This CDR3 reads CASRGDSYNEQFF. CDR3 nucleotides: TGTGCCAGCAGGGGGGACTCATACAATGAGCAGTTCTTC.

The J gene is TRBJ1-3, the V gene TRBV19, with D perhaps matching TRBD1 (5 bases). V was clipped by 7 bases and J by 0 bases, with 16 bases between them. The CDR3 runs 16 residues. From germline, CDR1 is LNHDA and CDR2 SQIVND (reference sequence). DNA of the CDR3: TGTGCCAGTACGCTACCCTCAGGGAACTCTGGAAACACCATATATTTT. As protein: CASTLPSGNSGNTIYF.

This rearrangement joins TRBV7-2 to TRBJ2-1; 7 nucleotides agree with TRBD2. CDR1 is SGHTA and CDR2 is FQGNSA in the germline V gene. CDR3 length: 16 amino acids. Trimming took 1 base from V and 4 from J; bases not matched to a gene: 7. The CDR3 region is CASSLVGGTTYNEQFF. The CDR3 bases are TGTGCCAGCAGCTTAGTTGGTGGGACTACTTACAATGAGCAGTTCTTC. The variable domain in full, with the rest retrieved from reference TRBV7-2 and TRBJ2-1, is GAGVSQSPSNKVTEKGKDVELRCDPISGHTALYWYRQSLGQGLEFLIYFQGNSAPDKSGLPSDRFSAERTGGSVSTLTIQRTQQEDSAVYLCASSLVGGTTYNEQFFGPGTRLTVL.

The genes are TRBV19 and TRBJ1-5; D gene unclear. V was shortened by 10 bases and J by 9 bases, with 16 bases between the two germline ends. Germline CDR1 and CDR2: LNHDA and SQIVND (reference sequence). This CDR3 has 12 amino acids. CDR3 in amino acids: CATAQSPRPQHF. CDR3 nucleotides: TGTGCCACCGCACAGTCCCCAAGGCCCCAGCATTTT.

The chain uses TRBV24-1 and TRBJ2-1, with D maybe TRBD1 (5 bases). CDR3 length: 14 amino acids. The V end lost 3 bases, the J end lost 8 bases, and 13 bases lay between the germline ends. Germline V CDR1 and CDR2: KGHDR, SFDVKD. The CDR3 loop is CATSDGQGRDEQFF. The CDR3 nucleotides read TGTGCCACCAGTGATGGGCAGGGCAGGGATGAGCAGTTCTTC.

The chain recombines TRBV5-6 with TRBJ2-7; perhaps TRBD2 as D (6 bases). V shed 6 bases and J shed 3 bases, with 19 bases lying between them. The CDR3 length is 15 residues. Germline CDR1 is SGHDT and CDR2 is YYEEEE. CDR3 sequence: CASTLNQGTHYEQYV. The CDR3 region has the DNA TGTGCCAGCACCCTGAACCAAGGGACTCACTACGAGCAGTACGTC.

This clone was seen more than once but under ten times. The chain links TRBV7-9 to TRBJ1-6; 7 nucleotides agree with TRBD1. The CDR3 runs to 15 residues. Germline CDR1 and CDR2: SEHNR and FQNEAQ (reference sequence). The V segment lost 5 bases and the J segment 14 bases; nucleotides outside the gene matches: 15. The CDR3 spells CASSPNRVDRAALHF. The CDR3 coding sequence is TGTGCCAGCAGCCCAAACCGCGTAGACAGGGCAGCCCTCCACTTT. The entire variable domain, with the rest obtained from reference TRBV7-9 and TRBJ1-6, is as follows: DTGVSQNPRHKITKRGQNVTFRCDPISEHNRLYWYRQTLGQGPEFLTYFQNEAQLEKSRLLSDRFSAERPKGSFSTLEIQRTEQGDSAMYLCASSPNRVDRAALHFGNGTRLTVT.

This clone was seen a single time. The V gene is TRBV11-2, the J gene TRBJ2-2; unclear D gene. The CDR3 is 12 amino acids. Germline CDR1 reads SGHAT; CDR2 reads FQNNGV. Trimming pared 4 bases from V and 7 bases from J, leaving 7 bases between. Here the CDR3 reads CASSSVDGELFF. The CDR3 nucleotides read TGTGCCAGCAGCTCCGTAGACGGGGAGCTGTTTTTT.